This paragraph reports one TCR beta chain. The V gene end was trimmed by 5 bases and the J gene end by 0 bases; junction bases not matched to a gene: 6. The CDR3 has 16 amino acids. The germline V gene has CDR1 SEHNR and CDR2 FQNEAQ (reference sequence). This sample was taken from a study of T cell responses to AZD1222 COVID-19 vaccine. Sequencing used immunoSEQ multiplex PCR; TCRdb keeps in-frame clones, though not all of them. This sample has 150,000 to 200,000 clones, with approximately 94% found just once. The TCR sequence derives from an adult in good health. This chain joins TRBV7-9 and TRBJ1-4; 7 nucleotides line up with TRBD1. The sample consisted of peripheral blood, taken on day 0 of AZD1222 vaccination. The CDR3 DNA follows: TGTGCCAGCAGCGCCGGACAGGCTGCAACTAATGAAAAACTGTTTTTT. Protein: CASSAGQAATNEKLFF. Drawing the rest from reference TRBV7-9 and TRBJ1-4, the complete variable domain is DTGVSQNPRHKITKRGQNVTFRCDPISEHNRLYWYRQTLGQGPEFLTYFQNEAQLEKSRLLSDRFSAERPKGSFSTLEIQRTEQGDSAMYLCASSAGQAATNEKLFFGSGTQLSVL.